A selection of T cell receptor beta chains follows, all from one sample in a study of vaccination and CD4 T cells after COVID-19. TCRdb processed the PCR reads anew with MiXCR; each CDR3 protein has one entry. The sample has under 25,000 distinct CDR3 sequences, roughly 50% seen once. These receptors have no identified antigens. The sample consisted of CD4+ T cells from blood, cultured in vitro. The receptors shown here come from a human donor who had recovered from COVID-19. Both conserved end residues are part of each CDR3. The order of the fields is D gene, V gene, J gene, clone size, CDR3 DNA, CDR3 protein. A D gene is named only where the DNA matches it firmly. Part of the rows lack a size; the others show once, few, many or a class for expanded clones.

>-|TRBV3-1|TRBJ1-2|-
TGTGCCAGCAGCTACTCCGGGACATCCAATGGCTACACCTTC
CASSYSGTSNGYTF
>-|TRBV14|TRBJ1-1|-
TGTGCCAGCAGCCAATTGTCCTTCGGAAGTGAAGCTTTCTTT
CASSQLSFGSEAFF
>-|TRBV20-1|TRBJ2-5|-
TGCAGTGCTAGCGGGGGACAGTCAGAGACCCAGTACTTC
CSASGGQSETQYF
>TRBD2|TRBV6-1|TRBJ2-1|-
TGTGCCAGCAGCGTAGCGGGTGGGGGGTTCTTC
CASSVAGGGFF
>-|TRBV7-9|TRBJ1-1|-
TGCGCCAGCAGCTTTGGACAGACCATGAACACTGAAGCTTTCTTT
CASSFGQTMNTEAFF
>-|TRBV20-1|TRBJ2-7|-
TGCAGTGCTACACCAGGGACTGTTCCTTCCTACGAGCAGTACTTC
CSATPGTVPSYEQYF
>TRBD1|TRBV20-1|TRBJ1-2|-
TGCAGTGCCCTGTCCGAGGGGGCGGAGGGCTACACCTTC
CSALSEGAEGYTF
>-|TRBV6-2/TRBV6-3|TRBJ1-2|-
TGTGCCAGCACCCCGGACGGGATTTTGGGCTACACCTTC
CASTPDGILGYTF
>-|TRBV27|TRBJ2-3|-
TGTGCCAGCAGTCCCCAAAGAATTGTAAATACGCAGTATTTT
CASSPQRIVNTQYF
>-|TRBV2|TRBJ1-2|-
TGTGCCAGCAGTCCAGAATATGGCTACACCTTC
CASSPEYGYTF
>TRBD1|TRBV25-1|TRBJ1-2|-
TGTGCCAGCAGTCCCCCCGGGACAGGGAAGGGCTACACCTTC
CASSPPGTGKGYTF
>TRBD2|TRBV7-6|TRBJ2-2|few
TGTGCCAGCAGCTCCCCGGGGGGAGCGGGCACCGGGGAGCTGTTTTTT
CASSSPGGAGTGELFF
>TRBD2|TRBV10-3|TRBJ2-3|few
TGTGCCACCTCAGCCTGGGGGGGTGTAGATACGCAGTATTTT
CATSAWGGVDTQYF
>-|TRBV7-3|TRBJ2-2|-
TGTGCCAGCAGGCTTAGCCCAGGGGCGAGCGGGGAGCTGTTTTTT
CASRLSPGASGELFF
>-|TRBV11-2|TRBJ2-3|-
TGTGCCAGCAGCTTAGATGGGGGGGCGGGCACAGATACGCAGTATTTT
CASSLDGGAGTDTQYF
>TRBD2|TRBV12-3/TRBV12-4|TRBJ2-2|-
TGTGCCAGTCGGGGGACTATCGAAAAAGGCGGGGAGCTGTTTTTT
CASRGTIEKGGELFF
>-|TRBV9|TRBJ1-6|-
TGTGCCAGCAGCGTAGTAAGGGGCGTTAGGGATTCACCCCTCCACTTT
CASSVVRGVRDSPLHF
>TRBD1|TRBV19|TRBJ1-6|-
TGTGCCAGTACCGGACAGGGGGGTAGATCACCCCTCCACTTT
CASTGQGGRSPLHF
>-|TRBV4-3|TRBJ1-2|few
TGCGCCAGCAGCCAGGCCGGACTGATCAACTATGGCTACACCTTC
CASSQAGLINYGYTF
>-|TRBV6-1|TRBJ1-2|few
TGTGCCAGCAGCAAAGGGGCCTATGGCTACACCTTC
CASSKGAYGYTF
>TRBD1|TRBV28|TRBJ2-7|-
TGTGCCAGCAGTGGGCACGGGACAGGGTCGTACGAGCAGTACTTC
CASSGHGTGSYEQYF
>TRBD1|TRBV27|TRBJ1-2|few
TGTGCCAGCAGTTCCCGCAGGGACAGCAACTATGGCTACACCTTC
CASSSRRDSNYGYTF
>TRBD2|TRBV7-2|TRBJ2-6|-
TGTGCCAGCAGCCCGCCGACTAGCGGGCGTACAAACTCTGGGGCCAACGTCCTGACTTTC
CASSPPTSGRTNSGANVLTF
>-|TRBV20-1|TRBJ1-1|-
TGCAGTGCCTCTAGACCTGAAGCTTTCTTT
CSASRPEAFF
>-|TRBV6-1|TRBJ2-1|once
TGTGCCAGCGAACGGTACCGCAATGAGCAGTTCTTC
CASERYRNEQFF
>TRBD1|TRBV19|TRBJ2-5|-
TGTGCCAGTAGTTCACAGGGGGTGCAAGAGACCCAGTACTTC
CASSSQGVQETQYF
>TRBD2|TRBV24-1|TRBJ2-1|-
TGTGCCACCAGTGATCCGACTAGCGGGAGTCGCAATGAGCAGTTCTTC
CATSDPTSGSRNEQFF
>TRBD1|TRBV11-3|TRBJ2-1|medium-sized
TGTGCCAGCAGCGTAGACAGGGGAATCCACAATGAGCAGTTCTTC
CASSVDRGIHNEQFF
>TRBD2|TRBV11-3|TRBJ2-5|-
TGTGCCAGCAGCTTAAGACTAGCGGGTTCTAAAGAGACCCAGTACTTC
CASSLRLAGSKETQYF
>TRBD2|TRBV11-2|TRBJ2-7|-
TGTGCCAGCAGCTTAATAACGGGAGCGGGAGGGATCTACGAGCAGTACTTC
CASSLITGAGGIYEQYF
>TRBD1|TRBV25-1|TRBJ1-5|-
TGTGCCAGCAGTGACCCGGGACAGCCAAACCAGCCCCAGCATTTT
CASSDPGQPNQPQHF
>-|TRBV6-1|TRBJ2-7|-
TGTGCCAGCATGGCCGGGACCTACGAGCAGTACTTC
CASMAGTYEQYF
>-|TRBV7-2|TRBJ2-2|-
TGTGCCAGCAGCTTGGGGGGACAAAACACCGGGGAGCTGTTTTTT
CASSLGGQNTGELFF
>-|TRBV2|TRBJ1-6|-
TGTGCCAGCACCGGACGGAGGACCTCCTATAATTCACCCCTCCACTTT
CASTGRRTSYNSPLHF
>TRBD2|TRBV6-2/TRBV6-3|TRBJ2-1|few
TGTGCCAGTATAGCGGGGTCTTCCTACAATGAGCAGTTCTTC
CASIAGSSYNEQFF
>-|TRBV19|TRBJ2-2|-
TGTGCCAGTAGATCCCAGCGTGAGACCGGGGAGCTGTTTTTT
CASRSQRETGELFF
>-|TRBV6-1|TRBJ1-6|-
TGTGCCAGCCGCCGGCTGGAGGATTCACCCCTCCACTTT
CASRRLEDSPLHF